The 17 T cell receptor beta chains below all came from one sample that was sequenced in a study of cytomegalovirus exposure and HLA in healthy donors. The PCR ran on 60 Vbeta and 13 Jbeta primers. Assay: immunoSEQ multiplex PCR; the TCRdb copy retains only in-frame clones and omits some. The sample contains 150,000 to 200,000 clones, 80% of which appear only once. Sequenced material: PBMCs. The source of these receptors is a man in his thirties or forties in good health and CMV-seropositive.

The chain combines TRBV7-6 with TRBJ1-3; unclear D gene. Germline loops: CDR1 SGHVS, CDR2 FNYEAQ. The CDR3 has 17 residues. V lost 5 bases and J 0 bases, leaving 17 bases between the germline ends. CDR3 sequence reads: CASSARGGQISGNTIYF. In DNA form, the CDR3 reads TGTGCCAGCAGCGCCCGGGGAGGGCAGATCTCTGGAAACACCATATATTTT.

This chain links TRBV27 with TRBJ2-2; a weak D match, TRBD1 (6 bases). Germline loops: CDR1 MNHEY, CDR2 SMNVEV (reference sequence). This CDR3 contains 14 residues. V shed 6 bases and J shed 1 base, with 9 bases lying between them. The CDR3 reads CASRTGQNTGELFF. The CDR3 nucleotides read TGTGCCAGCAGGACGGGACAGAACACCGGGGAGCTGTTTTTT.

Comments on this clone: Different DNA sequences within this sample yield the same CDR3. The rearrangement joins TRBV20-1 to TRBJ1-1, with a weak D call TRBD1 (5 bases). V was shortened by 3 bases and J by 8 bases, with 10 bases between the two germline ends. CDR1 is DFQATT, CDR2 SNEGSKA, per germline (reference sequence). This CDR3 has 11 residues. In DNA, the CDR3 is TGCAGTGCTAGGCAGGGCAGCGAAGCTTTCTTT. Its protein product is CSARQGSEAFF.

The J gene is TRBJ2-4, the V gene TRBV7-2, with D possibly being TRBD2 (5 bases). The germline gives CDR1 SGHTA, CDR2 FQGNSA. The CDR3 runs to 15 residues. V lost 1 base and J lost 9, with 16 bases in between. DNA for the CDR3: TGTGCCAGCAGCTTAGAAATTTTAACGGGGAGCATTCAGTACTTC. This codes for CASSLEILTGSIQYF.

This clone has only a few counts. The chain joins TRBV2 to TRBJ2-5; 13 bases are shared with TRBD2. V lost 7 bases and J lost 5; bases outside the gene matches: 13. Germline assignment: CDR1 SNHLY and CDR2 FYNNEI. CDR3 length: 17 amino acids. CDR3 bases: TGTGCCAGCAAAAAAGGACTAGCGGGGGCTACACGGGAGACCCAGTACTTC. Translated: CASKKGLAGATRETQYF.

The chain is built from TRBV5-8 and TRBJ2-1, with 9 bases identical to TRBD1. The CDR3 covers 15 residues. CDR1 and CDR2 (germline): SGHTS, YDEGEE. Trimming at V came to 5 bases and at J to 3 bases, leaving 6 bases not matched to a gene. The CDR3 sequence is CASRPMTGGYNEQFF. The CDR3 DNA sequence: TGTGCCAGCAGACCTATGACAGGGGGCTACAATGAGCAGTTCTTC.

This rearrangement joins TRBV9 to TRBJ2-4; D is possibly TRBD1 (5 bases). Per the germline V gene, CDR1 is SGDLS and CDR2 is YYNGEE. This CDR3 is 14 amino acids long. Trimming shortened V by 2 bases and J by 7 bases, and 13 bases separated the two germline ends. For the CDR3, the DNA is TGTGCCAGCAGCGTGGGGCCTCCAGGGAACATTCAGTACTTC. This sequence encodes CASSVGPPGNIQYF. The whole variable domain, filled in from reference TRBV9 and TRBJ2-4, reads DSGVTQTPKHLITATGQRVTLRCSPRSGDLSVYWYQQSLDQGLQFLIQYYNGEERAKGNILERFSAQQFPDLHSELNLSSLELGDSALYFCASSVGPPGNIQYFGAGTRLSVL.

This clone was seen at least ten times. The CDR3 nucleotides are TGTGCCAGCAGCTTGGTCAACAGTTACACTGAAGCTTTCTTT. This gives the protein CASSLVNSYTEAFF. V and J are TRBV5-4 and TRBJ1-1; D unclear. The V end was cut by 0 bases, the J end by 3 bases, with 9 bases between. The germline CDR1 and CDR2 sequences are SGHNT and YYREEE (reference sequence). CDR3 size: 14 residues.

The V and J genes are TRBV27 and TRBJ2-7, with 11 bases identical to TRBD1. J was trimmed by 4 bases and V by 7 bases; bases with no gene match: 9. The CDR3 spans 15 residues. In germline, CDR1 is MNHEY, CDR2 SMNVEV (reference sequence). The DNA of the CDR3 is TGTGCCAGCACCCCCGGACAGGGGGCGCGGTACGAGCAGTACTTC. This codes for CASTPGQGARYEQYF.

The J gene is TRBJ2-5, the V gene TRBV4-1; no firm D call. V was pared by 1 base and J by 3 bases, with 15 bases between. Germline CDR1 and CDR2: MGHRA and YSYEKL. The CDR3 contains 16 residues. The CDR3 DNA sequence: TGCGCCAGCAGCCAAGGGCGGTCTACACCGAAAGAGACCCAGTACTTC. It encodes CASSQGRSTPKETQYF.

The rearrangement uses TRBV28 and TRBJ2-7; 12 nucleotides line up with TRBD2. In germline, CDR1 is MDHEN, CDR2 SYDVKM. Trimming took 0 bases from V and 3 from J; bases not matched to a gene: 21. This CDR3 spans 22 amino acids. In nucleotides, the CDR3 is TGTGCCAGCAGTTTATGCAGGCAAAGAACTCCAAACACTAGCGGGAGGATCTACGAGCAGTACTTC. This sequence encodes CASSLCRQRTPNTSGRIYEQYF.

J is TRBJ2-5 and V is TRBV27, with 7 bases that match TRBD2. Trimming at V came to 8 bases and at J to 4 bases, leaving 7 bases not matched to a gene. CDR3 length equals 13 residues. CDR1 and CDR2 from the germline V gene are MNHEY and SMNVEV (reference sequence). Here the CDR3 DNA reads TGTGCCAGCTCCTGGACTAGGGGAGAGACCCAGTACTTC. It codes for CASSWTRGETQYF.

The rearrangement links TRBV21-1 to TRBJ2-7; the table's TRBD1 call for D was not verified on the DNA. TRBV21-1 is deemed a pseudogene. This CDR3 has 17 amino acids. CDR3 loop: CASRHQIRDRSSYEQYF. The CDR3, as DNA: TGTGCCAGCAGACACCAAATCCGGGACAGATCCTCCTACGAGCAGTACTTC.

The genes are TRBV29-1 and TRBJ1-5; TRBD1 agrees at 9 bases. Germline loops: CDR1 SQVTM, CDR2 ANQGSEA. The CDR3 is 14 residues long. Trimming removed 5 bases from V and 0 bases from J; junction bases left unmatched: 2. The CDR3 DNA reads TGCAGCGTTCTGACAGGGGGTAGCAATCAGCCCCAGCATTTT. This gives the protein CSVLTGGSNQPQHF. The whole variable domain, filled in from reference TRBV29-1 and TRBJ1-5, reads SAVISQKPSRDICQRGTSLTIQCQVDSQVTMMFWYRQQPGQSLTLIATANQGSEATYESGFVIDKFPISRPNLTFSTLTVSNMSPEDSSIYLCSVLTGGSNQPQHFGDGTRLSIL.

This chain links TRBV5-1 with TRBJ2-7; 8 bases agree with TRBD2. The V segment lost 0 bases and the J segment 7 bases; nucleotides outside the gene matches: 9. There are 15 residues in the CDR3. Per germline, CDR1 SGHRS and CDR2 YFSETQ. In nucleotides, the CDR3 is TGCGCCAGCAGCTTGGTGGCACTAGCGGTGGGGGAGCAGTACTTC. Its translation is CASSLVALAVGEQYF.

The genes are TRBV19 and TRBJ1-5; the match to TRBD1 covers 8 bases. V was clipped by 4 bases and J by 6 bases; unmatched bases: 8. This CDR3 is 15 amino acids long. Germline lookup yields CDR1 LNHDA and CDR2 SQIVND (reference sequence). The DNA for the CDR3 is TGTGCCAGTAGTACCCGAGACAGGGGATTTCAGCCCCAGCATTTT. Protein sequence: CASSTRDRGFQPQHF.

The J gene is TRBJ2-7, the V gene TRBV7-2; tentative D call: TRBD2 (7 bases). The CDR3 loop spans 14 amino acids. Germline values: CDR1 SGHTA, CDR2 FQGNSA. V gave up 0 bases and J gave up 6 bases, with 12 bases separating them. CDR3 region: CASSLAGGPAEQYF. DNA of the CDR3: TGTGCCAGCAGCTTAGCGGGGGGGCCGGCCGAGCAGTACTTC.